Reported below is one T cell receptor (beta chain). What it binds is not known. Per germline, CDR1 MDHEN and CDR2 SYDVKM. V lost 4 bases and J 5 bases, leaving 12 bases between the germline ends. CDR3 length: 14 amino acids. This specimen belongs to a study of T cell repertoires in cytomegalovirus infection. General study results and limits: Public TCR beta family frequency separated CMV-and-HLA carriers, including in an independent cohort.

Each CDR3 protein gets one entry after TCRdb re-called the reads with MiXCR. In the table there are about 150,000 distinct CDR3 sequences, around 24% of which are singletons. The TCR originated in a human donor in good health (CMV status not recorded). Some clones in this sample may be carry-over from other donors' samples. What was sequenced was PBMCs. The chain is built from TRBV28 and TRBJ1-5; D is perhaps TRBD1 (5 bases). The CDR3 bases are TGTGCCAGCAGTTCCCCAGGGAACTATCAGCCCCAGCATTTT. The encoded protein is CASSSPGNYQPQHF.